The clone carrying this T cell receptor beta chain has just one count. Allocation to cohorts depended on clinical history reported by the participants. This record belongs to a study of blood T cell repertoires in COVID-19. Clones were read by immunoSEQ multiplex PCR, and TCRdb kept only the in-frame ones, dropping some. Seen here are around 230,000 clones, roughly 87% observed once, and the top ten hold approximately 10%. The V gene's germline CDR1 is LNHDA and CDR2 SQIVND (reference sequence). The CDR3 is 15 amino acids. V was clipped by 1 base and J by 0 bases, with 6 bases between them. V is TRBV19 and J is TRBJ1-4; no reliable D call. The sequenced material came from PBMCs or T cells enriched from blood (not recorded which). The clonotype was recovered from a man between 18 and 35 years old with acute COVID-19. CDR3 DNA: TGTGCCAGTAGTATAGGCGCTGCAACTAATGAAAAACTGTTTTTT. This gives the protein CASSIGAATNEKLFF. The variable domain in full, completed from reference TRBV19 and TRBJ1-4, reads DGGITQSPKYLFRKEGQNVTLSCEQNLNHDAMYWYRQDPGQGLRLIYYSQIVNDFQKGDIAEGYSVSREKKESFPLTVTSAQKNPTAFYLCASSIGAATNEKLFFGSGTQLSVL.